The clone carrying this TCR beta chain was counted a single time. Produced via immunoSEQ multiplex PCR; TCRdb's table is partial and in-frame only. The table lists about 83,000 clones, about 90% of them singletons. The trim removed 0 bases at V and 8 bases at J, leaving 14 bases unmatched. Germline-derived CDR1 and CDR2 are SEHNR and FQNEAQ (reference sequence). The CDR3 runs to 18 residues. The sample belongs to a study of T cell changes during pregnancy in multiple sclerosis. The chain employs TRBV7-9 and TRBJ2-1; 9 bases are a match to TRBD1. The sample in question was PBMCs, obtained in the first trimester of pregnancy. The receptor was derived from a female donor in good health, serving as a control in a pregnancy study. Some clones in this sample may be carry-over from other donors' samples. As DNA, the CDR3 is TGTGCCAGCAGCTTAGCGAAAGAGACAGGGGGTCTCGTCCATGAGCAGTTCTTC. Translation gives CASSLAKETGGLVHEQFF.